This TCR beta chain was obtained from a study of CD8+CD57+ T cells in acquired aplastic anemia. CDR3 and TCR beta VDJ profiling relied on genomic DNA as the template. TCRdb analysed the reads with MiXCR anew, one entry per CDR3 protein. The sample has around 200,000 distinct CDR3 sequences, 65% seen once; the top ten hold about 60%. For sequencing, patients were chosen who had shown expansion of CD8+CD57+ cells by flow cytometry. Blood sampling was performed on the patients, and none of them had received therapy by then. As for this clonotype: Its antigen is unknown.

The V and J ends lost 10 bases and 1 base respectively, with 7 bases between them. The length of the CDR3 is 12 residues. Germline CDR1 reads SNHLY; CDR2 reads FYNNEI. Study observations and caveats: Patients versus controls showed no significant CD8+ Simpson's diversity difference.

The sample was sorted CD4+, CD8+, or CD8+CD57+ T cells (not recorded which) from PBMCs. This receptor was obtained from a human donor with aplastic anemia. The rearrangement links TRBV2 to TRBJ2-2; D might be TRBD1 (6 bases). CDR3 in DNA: TGTGCCAAACAGGGGAACACCGGGGAGCTGTTTTTT. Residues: CAKQGNTGELFF.